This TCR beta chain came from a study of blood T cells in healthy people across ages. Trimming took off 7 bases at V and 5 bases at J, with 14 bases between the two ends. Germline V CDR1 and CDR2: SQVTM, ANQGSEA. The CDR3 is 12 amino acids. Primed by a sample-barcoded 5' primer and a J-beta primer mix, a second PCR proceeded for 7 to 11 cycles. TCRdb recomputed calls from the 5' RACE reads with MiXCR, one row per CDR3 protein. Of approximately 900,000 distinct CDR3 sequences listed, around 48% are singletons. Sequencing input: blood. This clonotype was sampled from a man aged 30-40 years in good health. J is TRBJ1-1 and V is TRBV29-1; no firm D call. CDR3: CSGGHPGTEAFF. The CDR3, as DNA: TGCAGCGGAGGGCACCCGGGGACTGAAGCTTTCTTT.